This T cell receptor (beta chain) was identified during a study of tumor-infiltrating lymphocytes in primary liver carcinoma. Study-level information: Patients were men and women aged 30 to 69 years.

The germline V gene has CDR1 SGHNT and CDR2 YYREEE (reference sequence). CDR3 size: 18 residues. The authors made TCR beta cDNA from roughly 480 ng total RNA with a constant-region primer. Three nested multiplex PCR rounds, a slightly modified ARM-PCR, produced the libraries for TCR beta. TRBV1-TRBV30 forward primers and a C-beta reverse primer were used in the first two PCR rounds, which each ran for approximately 11 cycles. A single record per CDR3 protein comes from TCRdb applying MiXCR to the multiplex PCR reads. The top ten clones hold roughly 13% of a sample with 80,000 or so distinct CDR3 sequences, 71% of them seen once. Study-wide findings and caveats: Only around 7.5-25% of top clones occurred in all five tumor regions.

Regarding this clonotype: What it recognizes is unknown. One junction end disagrees with the germline gene, perhaps due to a read error.

Unsorted bulk tissue, about 19-30 mg of it, served as the source for co-extraction of RNA and DNA. The authors sampled five separate regions per tumor. Over 80% viable tumor cells were present in every tumor sample. The sequence came from a woman aged 60-75 years with primary liver carcinoma and hepatitis B virus infection. The specimen was liver tumor tissue from sampling region 4. The sample's subset: tumor region T4, right-lateral pole. This chain links TRBV5-4 with TRBJ2-2; D possibly corresponds to TRBD1 (6 bases). This chain's CDR3 is CASSLGCGRGMNTGKLFF. CDR3 DNA sequence: TGTGCCAGCAGCTTGGGATGTGGCAGGGGCATGAACACCGGGAAGCTGTTTTTT.